The present T cell receptor (beta chain) was sequenced within a study of blood T cell repertoires in COVID-19. Across the whole study: Samples taken during acute and convalescent COVID-19 were collected in the United States, Italy and Spain. Nucleic acid was either cDNA or gDNA, and it came from T cells, B-cell-depleted T cells, or PBMCs.

Sequenced by immunoSEQ multiplex PCR; TCRdb stores in-frame clones only, minus some. The sample holds about 350,000 clones, over 75% seen once. Those who participated ranged in age from about 18 to 89 years and resided in 20 to 30 US areas. Donors in Cohort 3 who had recovered were those with two negative PCRs, healthcare professional clearance, or resolution of their symptoms. The sequencing input was PBMCs or T cells enriched from blood (not recorded which). This clonotype was sampled from a woman between 25 and 40 years old who had recovered from COVID-19.

As DNA, the CDR3 is TGTGCCAGTAGTGCGGGGACGCACAATGAGCAGTTCTTC. Protein product: CASSAGTHNEQFF. The V call is TRBV19, the J call TRBJ2-1; D is perhaps TRBD2 (6 bases). The CDR3 length is 13 residues. V lost 5 bases and J lost 5, with 10 bases in between. Germline V gene data show CDR1 as LNHDA and CDR2 as SQIVND (reference sequence).